The clone carrying this T cell receptor (beta chain) was seen many times. Its target is not known. CDR3 size: 15 residues. CDR1 and CDR2 from the germline V gene are LGHDT and YNNKEL (reference sequence). V was trimmed by 5 bases and J by 4 bases, leaving 15 bases between them. Preparation of TCR beta libraries was done by quantitative 5'-RACE with molecular barcodes. TCRdb re-called the 5' RACE reads through MiXCR, storing one row per CDR3 protein. The data contain 200,000 to 300,000 distinct CDR3 sequences, approximately 7.6% of them singletons. The data were obtained in a study of CD8 T cells in ankylosing spondylitis. Study-wide results and limits: Some of these motif variants have turned up before, in reports on reactive arthritis synovial fluid and blood. Typical of ankylosing spondylitis blood, it appeared, was a TCR beta motif of eight highly homologous variants. The authors found the disease-linked clones to be CD8+ and relatively rare in peripheral blood.

This chain links TRBV3-1 with TRBJ2-1; D perhaps matches TRBD2 (6 bases). Source material: blood, either unsorted or a sorted T cell fraction (not recorded which). The receptor was isolated from a female donor with ankylosing spondylitis or in good health (not recorded which). CDR3 region: CASSIRLEGYNEQFF. DNA of the CDR3: TGTGCCAGCAGCATAAGGTTGGAGGGTTACAATGAGCAGTTCTTC.